This TCR beta chain appears in the sequencing data of a study of siplizumab effects on memory and regulatory T cells. Study-level points and caveats: Contribution to the alloresponse seemed major for naive T cells, which also seemed more diverse than memory cells. Treatment with siplizumab left mappable alloreactive CD4+ clones averaging approximately 69% Treg-derived, compared with 25% to 30% in controls.

Details on this clone: Its target is not known.

Assay: immunoSEQ multiplex PCR; the TCRdb copy retains only in-frame clones and omits some. The sample holds around 110,000 clones; 94% are singletons and the top ten take about 1.8%. What was sequenced was non-Treg CD4+ T cells sorted from blood. The sequence came from a human donor in good health.

The CDR3 DNA follows: TGTGCCAGCACGGACGAGTTTCTGTCAGCTTTCTTT. It encodes CASTDEFLSAFF. The rearrangement joins TRBV6-1 to TRBJ1-1; D remains unclear. V gave up 7 bases and J gave up 10 bases, with 16 bases separating them. The length of the CDR3 is 12 residues. CDR1 is MNHNS, CDR2 SASEGT, per germline.